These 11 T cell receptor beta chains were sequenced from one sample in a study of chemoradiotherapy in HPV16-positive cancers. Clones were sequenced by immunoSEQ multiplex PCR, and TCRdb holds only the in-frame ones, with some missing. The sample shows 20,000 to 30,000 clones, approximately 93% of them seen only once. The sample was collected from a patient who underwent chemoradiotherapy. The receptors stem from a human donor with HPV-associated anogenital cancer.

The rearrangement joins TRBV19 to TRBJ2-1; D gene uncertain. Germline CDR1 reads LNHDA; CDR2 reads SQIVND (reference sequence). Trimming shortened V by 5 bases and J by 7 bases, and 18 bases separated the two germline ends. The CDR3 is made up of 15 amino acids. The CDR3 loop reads CASSRRTDPSNEQFF. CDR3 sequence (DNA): TGTGCCAGTAGTCGCAGGACGGACCCCTCGAATGAGCAGTTCTTC.

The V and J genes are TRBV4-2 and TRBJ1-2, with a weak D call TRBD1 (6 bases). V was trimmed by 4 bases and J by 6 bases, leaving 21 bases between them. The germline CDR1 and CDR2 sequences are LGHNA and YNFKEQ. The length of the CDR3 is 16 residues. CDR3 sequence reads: CASSRGIYQQGHGYTF. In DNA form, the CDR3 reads TGTGCCAGCAGCCGGGGGATCTATCAACAGGGCCATGGCTACACCTTC.

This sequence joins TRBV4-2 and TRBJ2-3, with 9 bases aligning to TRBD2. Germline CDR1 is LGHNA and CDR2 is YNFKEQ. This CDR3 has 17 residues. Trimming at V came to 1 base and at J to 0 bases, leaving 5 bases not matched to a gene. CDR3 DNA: TGTGCCAGCAGCCAAGGCGTTAGCGGGAGCAGCACAGATACGCAGTATTTT. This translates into CASSQGVSGSSTDTQYF.

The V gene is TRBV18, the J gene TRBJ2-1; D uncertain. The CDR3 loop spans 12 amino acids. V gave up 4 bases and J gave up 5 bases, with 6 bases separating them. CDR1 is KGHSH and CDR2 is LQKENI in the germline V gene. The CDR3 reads CASSLQNNEQFF. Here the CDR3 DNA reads TGTGCCAGCTCACTCCAGAACAATGAGCAGTTCTTC. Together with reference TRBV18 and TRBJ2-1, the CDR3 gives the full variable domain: NAGVMQNPRHLVRRRGQEARLRCSPMKGHSHVYWYRQLPEEGLKFMVYLQKENIIDESGMPKERFSAEFPKEGPSILRIQQVVRGDSAAYFCASSLQNNEQFFGPGTRLTVL.

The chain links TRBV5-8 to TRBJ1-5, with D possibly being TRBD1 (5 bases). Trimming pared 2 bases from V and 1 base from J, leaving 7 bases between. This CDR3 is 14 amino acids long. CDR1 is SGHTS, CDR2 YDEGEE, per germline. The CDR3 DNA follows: TGTGCCAGCAGCTTCGGGGGGAGCAATCAGCCCCAGCATTTT. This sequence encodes CASSFGGSNQPQHF.

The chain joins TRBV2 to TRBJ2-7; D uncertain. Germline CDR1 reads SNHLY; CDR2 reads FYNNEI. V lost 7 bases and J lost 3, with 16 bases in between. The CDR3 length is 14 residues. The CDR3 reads CASTFSEPIYEQYF. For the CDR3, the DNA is TGTGCCAGCACGTTTAGTGAGCCAATCTACGAGCAGTACTTC.

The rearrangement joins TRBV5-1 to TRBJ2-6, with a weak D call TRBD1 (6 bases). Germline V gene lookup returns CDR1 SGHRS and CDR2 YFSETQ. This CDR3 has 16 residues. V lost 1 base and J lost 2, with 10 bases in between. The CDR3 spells CASSLNGGAGANVLTF. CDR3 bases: TGCGCCAGCAGCTTGAATGGGGGCGCTGGGGCCAACGTCCTGACTTTC. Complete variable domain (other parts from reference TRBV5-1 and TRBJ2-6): KAGVTQTPRYLIKTRGQQVTLSCSPISGHRSVSWYQQTPGQGLQFLFEYFSETQRNKGNFPGRFSGRQFSNSRSEMNVSTLELGDSALYLCASSLNGGAGANVLTFGAGSRLTVL.

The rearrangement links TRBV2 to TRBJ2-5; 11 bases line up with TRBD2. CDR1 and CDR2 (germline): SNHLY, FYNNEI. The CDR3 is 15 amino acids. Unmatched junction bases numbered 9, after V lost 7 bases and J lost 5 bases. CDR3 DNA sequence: TGTGCCAGCAACATCCTAGCGGGAGGCACTGAGACCCAGTACTTC. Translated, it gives CASNILAGGTETQYF. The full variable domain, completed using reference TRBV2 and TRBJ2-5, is EPEVTQTPSHQVTQMGQEVILRCVPISNHLYFYWYRQILGQKVEFLVSFYNNEISEKSEIFDDQFSVERPDGSNFTLKIRSTKLEDSAMYFCASNILAGGTETQYFGPGTRLLVL.

Here the CDR3 DNA reads TGTGCCAGCAGTCCCGGGACGTATAACTATGGCTACACCTTC. Its protein is CASSPGTYNYGYTF. V usage is TRBV2 and J usage is TRBJ1-2; maybe TRBD1 (5 bases). Germline lookup yields CDR1 SNHLY and CDR2 FYNNEI. With 5 bases removed from V and 1 base from J, the gap between germline ends came to 11 bases. The CDR3 sequence is 14 residues long.

CDR3 nucleotide sequence: TGTGCCAGCAGCCCGGAAGGACAGCGCGCTTTCTTT. It translates to CASSPEGQRAFF. The genes are TRBV7-9 and TRBJ1-1; D is perhaps TRBD1 (6 bases). Germline V lookup: CDR1 SEHNR, CDR2 FQNEAQ (reference sequence). The CDR3 loop spans 12 amino acids. V was trimmed by 5 bases and J by 11 bases, leaving 15 bases between them.

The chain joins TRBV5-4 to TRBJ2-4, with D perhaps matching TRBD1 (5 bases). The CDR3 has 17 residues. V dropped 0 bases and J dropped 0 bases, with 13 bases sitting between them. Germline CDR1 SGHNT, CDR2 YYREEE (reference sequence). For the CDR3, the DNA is TGTGCCAGCAGCTTGGGACAGAACCCACTAGCCAAAAACATTCAGTACTTC. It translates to CASSLGQNPLAKNIQYF.